This TCR beta chain was found in a study of blood T cell repertoires in COVID-19. Study overall: Acute-phase and convalescent COVID-19 samples originated in the United States, Italy and Spain. Sample material is recorded as cDNA or gDNA derived from T cells, B-cell-depleted T cells, or PBMCs.

The authors' processing: Reference gene primer amplification yielded estimated nucleated cell counts. TCRdb keeps only in-frame clones here, not all; method: immunoSEQ multiplex PCR. Clonal size and the V and J genes are those of that table, whereas D and trimming came from the DNA. Here the sample spans fewer than 60,000 clones, around four fifths being singletons. The length of the CDR3 is 16 residues. V gave up 5 bases and J gave up 1 base; unmatched junction bases: 7. CDR1 SEHNR and CDR2 FQNEAQ come from the germline V gene (reference sequence). This rearrangement joins TRBV7-9 to TRBJ2-2; 7 nucleotides line up with TRBD2. The sequenced material came from peripheral blood. The origin of this receptor is a woman older than 75 with acute or convalescent COVID-19. This CDR3 reads CASSPGLVLNTGELFF. CDR3 in DNA: TGTGCCAGCAGCCCCGGACTAGTCCTGAACACCGGGGAGCTGTTTTTT.